One T cell receptor beta chain is described in this entry. No cognate antigen has been identified for it. Base qualities are not provided; no much larger clone lies one nucleotide away. Using the deep immunoSEQ assay, TCR CDR3 regions were amplified from genomic DNA by multiplex PCR. For each cell subset, the extracted genomic DNA was distributed evenly across all wells of several immunoSEQ 96-well plates, and each plate served as one replicate. For sorted subsets, 200 to 250 ng genomic DNA, equal to approximately 30,000 T cell genomes, was loaded into each replicate PCR. The purified libraries were quantified using a Qubit 3.0 fluorometer, sized with a Bioanalyzer 2100, and then quantified again using the KAPA Library Quantification kit. Each immunoSEQ 96-well plate was sequenced on its own single-read 150-cycle Illumina NextSeq 550 flow cell. Per the original workflow: Because only junctional sequences without quality scores were contained in the immunoSEQ output, filtering matching that applied to full-length reads could not be performed. Sequences were annotated with PyIR, a Python wrapper for IgBLAST v1.9, and V/J genes and CDR3 were assigned using IMGT germline references. Any read was removed if the V/J assignment was weak (E-value above 1e-6), the CDR3 was missing, or the read contained stop codons, out-of-frame junctions, or ambiguous translated residues. A V3J clonotype was defined by an identical inferred V gene, J gene, and CDR3 amino acid sequence. To compute the percentage overlap between repertoires, the number of shared unique clonotypes was divided by the size of the smaller repertoire. Repertoire richness was assessed with RTK rarefaction, the Chao1 estimator, and Recon v2.1 estimates of unobserved clonotypes. For all TCRbeta clonotypes obtained by the gDNA method from a handful of donors, generation probabilities were computed with OLGA. TCRdb mirrors the immuneACCESS table, restricted to in-frame sequences. Some clones are absent from its copies; in checked studies, under half trace to an unresolved V gene, and the reason for the others is unknown. The V and J calls and clone size come from that table; D and trimming were worked out from the DNA. Present in this sample are 800,000 to 1,200,000 clones, about 80% of which were seen just once. The top ten hold more than 0.5% of the sample.

The sample is drawn from a study of shared clonotypes between healthy human individuals (dated by TCRdb to 2018 to 2021). Regarding the complete study: The cohort comprised a couple of women and a few men aged 18 to 49 years. Leukapheresis yielded between about 0.85 and 10 billion PBMCs per donor. Per donor, three plates each were used for CD4 naive and CD4 memory, two for CD8 naive, and one for CD8 memory. Libraries were prepared and TCR repertoires were sequenced by different laboratories using diverse techniques, in order to increase sequencing depth and limit assay-specific biases. Blood TCR repertoires of a handful of healthy adults were deeply sequenced to estimate repertoire size and the extent of clonotype sharing between individuals. Points the paper makes about the study in general: When a few donors were compared, the shared fraction of clonotypes was roughly 5% for naive CD4, approximately 3.3% for naive CD8, roughly 2.5% for memory CD4, and roughly 0.43% for memory CD8. Estimated clonotype richness was generally larger for naive than for memory subsets. Sampling was limited to blood, and TCR repertoires in tissue likely differ from TCR repertoires in blood. Compared with non-shared clonotypes, clonotypes shared by all four sorted-subset donors had higher generation probabilities. The small number of donors limited the genetic and exposure-history diversity represented. Pairwise subsampling led to the expectation that sequencing depth would affect the degree of clonotype sharing among donors. Incomplete sequencing was indicated by rarefaction of sorted-subset datasets, despite the large sequencing depth.

The donors were healthy, HIV-negative adults with no recently reported acute infections or vaccinations. Every donor was a Caucasian adult living in Nashville, Tennessee, USA. CD4+ T cells were enriched by magnetic negative selection, after which naive cells were positively selected on CD45RA and the negative fraction was taken as the memory subset. Blood was collected by leukapheresis, and PBMCs were isolated by Ficoll-Histopaque density gradient centrifugation and then cryopreserved in liquid nitrogen vapor phase. Analytical flow cytometry was used to check the purity and quantity of every magnetically sorted T cell population. Each sorted fraction had its genomic DNA isolated and then quantified by UV absorbance on a Nanodrop 2000c. For CDR1 and CDR2, the germline V gene lists KGHSH and LQKENI. The trim is 3 bases for V and 4 bases for J, with a gap of 13 bases between the germline ends. Counted from cysteine to phenylalanine, this CDR3 has 15 amino acids. Kept here is only the CDR3 DNA, which spans 45 bases and is read in frame from base 1.

Input material: memory CD4+ T cells from PBMCs. Per the publication, the cell subset or site label means: CD45RA-negative fraction. This sequence was found in a man aged 18 to 35 in good health. Some clones in this sample may be carry-over from other donors' samples. The chain is assembled from TRBV18 and TRBJ2-1, with TRBD2 tentatively as D gene (5 bases match). The CDR3 protein: CASSPLERAYNEQFF. In nucleotide form, the sequence is TGTGCCAGCTCACCGTTAGAGAGGGCTTACAATGAGCAGTTCTTC.